A single sample is the source of the 2 T cell receptor beta chains below, sequenced in a study of CD8+ T cells in alopecia areata. Treatment meaning: oral pan-JAK inhibitor, 5-10 mg twice daily. Sequencing used cDNA as its template, made by extracting RNA and reverse transcribing it. Some clones are missing from TCRdb's copy, which holds only in-frame ones; the method was immunoSEQ multiplex PCR. The sample includes about 39,000 clones, about 71% of them seen just once. The sample in question was CD8+ T cells sorted from blood, obtained at week 4, from a patient treated with tofacitinib. These receptors were collected from a human donor with alopecia areata.

This clone occurred a few times. The rearrangement links TRBV19 to TRBJ1-1, with 7 bases matching TRBD1. The CDR3 runs 14 residues. Germline CDR1 is LNHDA and CDR2 is SQIVND (reference sequence). J gave up 4 bases and V 4 bases, and 6 bases lay outside the gene matches. CDR3 DNA: TGTGCCAGTAGTAGCCAGGGGGGATCCACTGAAGCTTTCTTT. It translates to CASSSQGGSTEAFF. Filled out from reference TRBV19 and TRBJ1-1, the complete variable domain reads DGGITQSPKYLFRKEGQNVTLSCEQNLNHDAMYWYRQDPGQGLRLIYYSQIVNDFQKGDIAEGYSVSREKKESFPLTVTSAQKNPTAFYLCASSSQGGSTEAFFGQGTRLTVV.

V and J are TRBV7-2 and TRBJ2-7, with D unresolved. V was pared by 1 base and J by 3 bases, with 7 bases between. The germline V gene has CDR1 SGHTA and CDR2 FQGNSA. CDR3 length: 13 residues. CDR3 sequence (DNA): TGTGCCAGCAGCTTAGGGGAACTCTACGAGCAGTACTTC. Translating gives CASSLGELYEQYF.